These T cell receptor beta chains were read from a single sample in a study of T-cell reconstitution after alpha-beta-depleted transplantation in children. TCRdb fed the PCR reads into MiXCR, producing one record per CDR3 protein. The table includes about 980,000 distinct CDR3 sequences, around 30% detected once. The sample in question was PBMCs, mostly from graft donor cells, obtained 360 days after TCRalphabeta/CD19-depleted stem cell transplant. These receptors all stem from a boy in the first two years of life who had a stem cell transplant for SCID, so the T cells may come from the graft donor. Both conserved end residues are part of each CDR3. Each record gives: V gene, D gene, clone size, J gene, CDR3 DNA, CDR3 protein. The D gene is left open where the match is weak. Some rows mark clone size as missing; the rest say once, few, many or name a class of expanded clone.

>TRBV20-1|NA|NA|TRBJ2-3
TGCAGTGCCCACGAACCGACAGATACGCAGTATTTT
CSAHEPTDTQYF
>TRBV27|NA|few|TRBJ2-2
TGTGCCAGCAGTTTTTCCGGGCCCGGGGGCACCGGGGAGCTGTTTTTT
CASSFSGPGGTGELFF
>TRBV2|NA|few|TRBJ2-2
TGTGCCAGCAGTGGTATAGCCAGCCTGACCGGGGAGCTGTTTTTT
CASSGIASLTGELFF
>TRBV6-1|NA|NA|TRBJ2-2
TGTGCCAGCAACTTACCTGGAGGCCGTACCGGGGAGCTGTTTTTT
CASNLPGGRTGELFF
>TRBV18|NA|NA|TRBJ1-1
TGTGCCAGCTCTCCGCAGCCGGGGGGTGCGAACACTGAAGCTTTCTTT
CASSPQPGGANTEAFF
>TRBV5-1|TRBD2|NA|TRBJ2-1
TGCGCCAGCAGCTCCGCGGGGGGGCGATACAATGAGCAGTTCTTC
CASSSAGGRYNEQFF
>TRBV2|NA|NA|TRBJ1-1
TGTGCCAGCAGTGGAGGGCCTAACTTCAACACTGAAGCTTTCTTT
CASSGGPNFNTEAFF
>TRBV28|NA|NA|TRBJ2-7
TGTGCCAGCAGCACCCGTTCAGTCACCTACGAGCAGTACTTC
CASSTRSVTYEQYF
>TRBV20-1|NA|few|TRBJ2-1
TGCAGTGCTAGGGACTTCAGCTCCTACAATGAGCAGTTCTTC
CSARDFSSYNEQFF
>TRBV27|TRBD2|many|TRBJ2-3
TGTGCCAGCAGACTAGCGGGCACAGATACGCAGTATTTT
CASRLAGTDTQYF
>TRBV5-1|NA|NA|TRBJ2-4
TGCGCCAGCAGCCGACAGAGGTTTCAGTACTTC
CASSRQRFQYF
>TRBV6-1|TRBD2|few|TRBJ2-3
TGTGCCAGCAGGAGAGCGGGGGGGGTAGATACGCAGTATTTT
CASRRAGGVDTQYF
>TRBV12-3/TRBV12-4|TRBD1|NA|TRBJ2-3
TGTGCCAGCAGTTTAGTCCGGGACAGCCAGTACACAGATACGCAGTATTTT
CASSLVRDSQYTDTQYF
>TRBV7-8|TRBD1|NA|TRBJ2-2
TGTGCCAGCAGCTTAGCGGGGACAGGTGGAAACACCGGGGAGCTGTTTTTT
CASSLAGTGGNTGELFF
>TRBV24-1|NA|NA|TRBJ2-2
TGTGCCACCAGTGCACAAGACTCTAGCTTCACCGGGGAGCTGTTTTTT
CATSAQDSSFTGELFF
>TRBV5-5|TRBD2|few|TRBJ2-3
TGTGCCAGCAGCCCTATACTATCTAGCGGGGGCACAGATACGCAGTATTTT
CASSPILSSGGTDTQYF
>TRBV3-1|NA|NA|TRBJ1-1
TGTGCCTGCGGCAATTCCGCAGGGGTCGGGGAAGCTTTCTTT
CACGNSAGVGEAFF
>TRBV5-1|NA|NA|TRBJ2-3
TGCGCCAGCAGCTTGAAGGATACGGTTAGCACAGATACGCAGTATTTT
CASSLKDTVSTDTQYF
>TRBV4-1|TRBD1|NA|TRBJ2-5
TGCGCCAGCAGCCAAGATGAAGGGACAGGGCAAGAGACCCAGTACTTC
CASSQDEGTGQETQYF